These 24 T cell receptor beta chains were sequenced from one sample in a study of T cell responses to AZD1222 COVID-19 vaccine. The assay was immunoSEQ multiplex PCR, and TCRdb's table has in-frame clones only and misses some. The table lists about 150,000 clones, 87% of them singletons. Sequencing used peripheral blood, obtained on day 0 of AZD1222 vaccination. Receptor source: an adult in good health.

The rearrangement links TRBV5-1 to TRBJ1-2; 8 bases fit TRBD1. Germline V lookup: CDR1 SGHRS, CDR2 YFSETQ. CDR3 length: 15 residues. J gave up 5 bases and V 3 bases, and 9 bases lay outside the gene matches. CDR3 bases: TGCGCCAGCAGCTGGGAGGGGACAGGCGCTTATGGCTACACCTTC. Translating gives CASSWEGTGAYGYTF.

Here the CDR3 reads CSVAQMGQFF. In nucleotides, the CDR3 is TGCAGCGTTGCTCAAATGGGGCAGTTCTTC. The chain has TRBV29-1 and TRBJ2-1; D gene uncertain. Trimming took 4 bases from V and 12 from J, leaving 10 bases between them. The CDR3 is 10 amino acids. The germline V gene has CDR1 SQVTM and CDR2 ANQGSEA.

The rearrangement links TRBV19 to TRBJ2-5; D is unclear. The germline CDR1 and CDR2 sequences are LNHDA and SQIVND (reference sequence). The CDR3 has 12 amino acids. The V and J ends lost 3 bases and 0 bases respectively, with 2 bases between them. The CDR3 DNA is TGTGCCAGTAGTATTCACCAAGAGACCCAGTACTTC. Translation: CASSIHQETQYF.

This CDR3 is CARARGKETQYF. The CDR3 region has the DNA TGTGCCAGAGCCCGGGGGAAAGAGACCCAGTACTTC. The chain uses TRBV11-3 and TRBJ2-5; TRBD2 might be the D (6 bases). CDR1 SGHNT and CDR2 YENEEA come from the germline V gene. The CDR3 loop spans 12 amino acids. Trimming removed 9 bases at V and 3 bases at J, with 11 bases between.

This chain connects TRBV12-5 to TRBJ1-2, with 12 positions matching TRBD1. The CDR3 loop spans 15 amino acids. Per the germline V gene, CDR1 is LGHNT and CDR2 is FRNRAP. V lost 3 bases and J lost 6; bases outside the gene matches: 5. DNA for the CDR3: TGTGCTAGTGGTTTTCCGGGACAGGGGGCAGATGGCTACACCTTC. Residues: CASGFPGQGADGYTF.

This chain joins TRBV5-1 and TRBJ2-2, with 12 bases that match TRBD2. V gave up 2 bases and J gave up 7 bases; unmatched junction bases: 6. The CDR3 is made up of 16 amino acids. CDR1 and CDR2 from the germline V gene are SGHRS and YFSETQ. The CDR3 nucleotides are TGCGCCAGCAGCTTTCCTAGCGGGAGGGCTGGCGGGGAGCTGTTTTTT. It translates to CASSFPSGRAGGELFF. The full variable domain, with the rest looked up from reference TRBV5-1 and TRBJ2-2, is KAGVTQTPRYLIKTRGQQVTLSCSPISGHRSVSWYQQTPGQGLQFLFEYFSETQRNKGNFPGRFSGRQFSNSRSEMNVSTLELGDSALYLCASSFPSGRAGGELFFGEGSRLTVL.

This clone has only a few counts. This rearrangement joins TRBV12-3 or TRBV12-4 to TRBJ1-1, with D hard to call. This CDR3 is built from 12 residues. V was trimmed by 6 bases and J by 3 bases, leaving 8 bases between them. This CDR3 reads CASSRFDTEAFF. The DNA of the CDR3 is TGTGCCAGCAGCCGATTTGACACTGAAGCTTTCTTT.

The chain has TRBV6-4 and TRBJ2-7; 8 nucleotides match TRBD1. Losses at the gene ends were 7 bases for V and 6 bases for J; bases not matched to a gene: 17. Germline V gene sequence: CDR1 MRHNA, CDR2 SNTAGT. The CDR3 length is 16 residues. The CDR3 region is CASKPDARVTGGEQYF. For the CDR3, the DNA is TGTGCCAGCAAACCCGACGCCCGGGTCACAGGGGGCGAGCAGTACTTC.

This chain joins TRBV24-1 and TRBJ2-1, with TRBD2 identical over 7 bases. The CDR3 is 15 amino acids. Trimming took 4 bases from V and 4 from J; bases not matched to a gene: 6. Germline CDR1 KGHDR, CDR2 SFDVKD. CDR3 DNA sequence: TGTGCCACCAGTGAGGGCGGGAGCTCATACAATGAGCAGTTCTTC. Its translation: CATSEGGSSYNEQFF.

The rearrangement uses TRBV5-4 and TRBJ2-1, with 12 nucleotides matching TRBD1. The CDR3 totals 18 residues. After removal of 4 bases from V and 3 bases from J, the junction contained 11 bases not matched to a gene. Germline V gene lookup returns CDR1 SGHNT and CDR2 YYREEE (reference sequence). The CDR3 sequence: CASSSGTGGSELYNEQFF. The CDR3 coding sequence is TGTGCCAGCAGCAGCGGGACAGGGGGCTCTGAGCTCTACAATGAGCAGTTCTTC.

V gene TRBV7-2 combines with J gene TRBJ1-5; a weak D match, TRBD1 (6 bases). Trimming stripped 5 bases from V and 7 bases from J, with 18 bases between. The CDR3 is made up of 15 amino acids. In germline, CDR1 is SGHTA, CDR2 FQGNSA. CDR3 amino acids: CASSPTSGAGQPQHF. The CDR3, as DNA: TGTGCCAGCAGCCCGACTTCGGGGGCTGGGCAGCCCCAGCATTTT.

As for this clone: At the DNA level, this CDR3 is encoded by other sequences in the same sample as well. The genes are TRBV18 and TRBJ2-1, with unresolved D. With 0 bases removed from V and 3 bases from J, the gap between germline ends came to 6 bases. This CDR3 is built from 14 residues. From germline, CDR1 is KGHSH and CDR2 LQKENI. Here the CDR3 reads CASSPPPSYNEQFF. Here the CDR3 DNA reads TGTGCCAGCTCACCACCCCCTAGCTACAATGAGCAGTTCTTC.

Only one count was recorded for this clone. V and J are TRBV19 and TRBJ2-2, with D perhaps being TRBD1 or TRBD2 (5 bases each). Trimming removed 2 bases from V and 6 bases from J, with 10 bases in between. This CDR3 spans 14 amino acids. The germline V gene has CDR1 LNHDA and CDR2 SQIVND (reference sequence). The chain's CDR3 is CASSIWGSAGELFF. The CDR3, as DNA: TGTGCCAGTAGTATATGGGGGTCAGCCGGGGAGCTGTTTTTT. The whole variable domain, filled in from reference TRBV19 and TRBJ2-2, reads DGGITQSPKYLFRKEGQNVTLSCEQNLNHDAMYWYRQDPGQGLRLIYYSQIVNDFQKGDIAEGYSVSREKKESFPLTVTSAQKNPTAFYLCASSIWGSAGELFFGEGSRLTVL.

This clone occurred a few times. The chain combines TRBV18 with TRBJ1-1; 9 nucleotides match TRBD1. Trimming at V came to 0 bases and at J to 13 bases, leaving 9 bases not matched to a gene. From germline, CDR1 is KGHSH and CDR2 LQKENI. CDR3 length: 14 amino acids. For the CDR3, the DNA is TGTGCCAGCTCACCACCGGGACAGGGAGCCCGTAGTTTCTTT. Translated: CASSPPGQGARSFF.

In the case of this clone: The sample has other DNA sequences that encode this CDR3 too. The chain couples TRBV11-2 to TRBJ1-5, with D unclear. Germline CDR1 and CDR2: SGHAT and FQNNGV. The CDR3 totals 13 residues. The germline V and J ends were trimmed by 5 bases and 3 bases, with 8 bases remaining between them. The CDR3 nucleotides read TGTGCCAGCAGCCTCGGATTCAATCAGCCCCAGCATTTT. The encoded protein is CASSLGFNQPQHF.

CDR3 in DNA: TGTGCCATCGGGGGCGGGAACACTGAAGCTTTCTTT. Translating gives CAIGGGNTEAFF. This sequence joins TRBV10-3 and TRBJ1-1, with D possibly matching TRBD1 (6 bases). Germline CDR1 is ENHRY and CDR2 is SYGVKD. The V and J ends lost 8 bases and 1 base respectively, with 8 bases between them. The CDR3 spans 12 residues.

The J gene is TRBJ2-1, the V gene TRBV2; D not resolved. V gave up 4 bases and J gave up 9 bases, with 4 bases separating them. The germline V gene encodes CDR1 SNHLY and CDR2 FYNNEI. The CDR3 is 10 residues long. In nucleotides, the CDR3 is TGTGCCAGCAGTGCAGGTGAGCAGTTCTTC. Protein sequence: CASSAGEQFF.

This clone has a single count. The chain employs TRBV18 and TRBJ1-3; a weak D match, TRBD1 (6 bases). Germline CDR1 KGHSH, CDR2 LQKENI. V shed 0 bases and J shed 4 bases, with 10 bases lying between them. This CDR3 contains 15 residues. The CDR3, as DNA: TGTGCCAGCTCACCACCGTGGGGGGCCGGAAACACCATATATTTT. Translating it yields CASSPPWGAGNTIYF.

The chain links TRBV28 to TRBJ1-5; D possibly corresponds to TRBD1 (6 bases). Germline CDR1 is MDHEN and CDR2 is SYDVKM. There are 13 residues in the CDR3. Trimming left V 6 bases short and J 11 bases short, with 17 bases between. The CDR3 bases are TGTGCCAGCAGCGACCCAAGGGGGTGGTCCCAGCATTTT. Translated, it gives CASSDPRGWSQHF.

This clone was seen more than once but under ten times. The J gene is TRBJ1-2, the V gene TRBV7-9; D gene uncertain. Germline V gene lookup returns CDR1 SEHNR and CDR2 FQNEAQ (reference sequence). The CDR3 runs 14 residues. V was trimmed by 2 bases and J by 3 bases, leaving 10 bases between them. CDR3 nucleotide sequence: TGTGCCAGCAGCTTACGTTCGGAAGACTATGGCTACACCTTC. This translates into CASSLRSEDYGYTF.

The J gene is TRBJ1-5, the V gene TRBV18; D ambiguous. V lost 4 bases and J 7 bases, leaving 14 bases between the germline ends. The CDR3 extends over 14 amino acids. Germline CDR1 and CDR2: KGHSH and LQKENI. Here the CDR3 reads CASSQETSPQPQHF. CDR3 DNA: TGTGCCAGCTCACAAGAGACGAGTCCCCAGCCCCAGCATTTT.

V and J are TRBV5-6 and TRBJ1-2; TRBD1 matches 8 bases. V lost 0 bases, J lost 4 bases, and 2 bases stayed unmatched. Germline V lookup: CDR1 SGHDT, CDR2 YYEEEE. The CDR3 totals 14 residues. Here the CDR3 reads CASSLGDRLYGYTF. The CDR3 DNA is TGTGCCAGCAGCTTGGGGGACAGGCTCTATGGCTACACCTTC.

Written as DNA, the CDR3 is TGTGCCAGCAGTTATCAACAGGGTGTCTCCTACGAGCAGTACTTC. This codes for CASSYQQGVSYEQYF. This chain uses TRBV6-5 with TRBJ2-7; D may be TRBD1 (6 bases). Germline V gives CDR1 MNHEY, CDR2 SVGAGI. Trimming removed 3 bases from V and 0 bases from J, with 12 bases in between. The CDR3 totals 15 residues.

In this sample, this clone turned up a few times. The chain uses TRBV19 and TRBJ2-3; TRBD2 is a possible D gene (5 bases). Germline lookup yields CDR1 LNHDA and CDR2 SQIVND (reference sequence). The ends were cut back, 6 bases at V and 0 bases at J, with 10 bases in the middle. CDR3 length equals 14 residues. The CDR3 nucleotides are TGTGCCAGTAGAAGGGAGCTCAGCACAGATACGCAGTATTTT. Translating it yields CASRRELSTDTQYF.